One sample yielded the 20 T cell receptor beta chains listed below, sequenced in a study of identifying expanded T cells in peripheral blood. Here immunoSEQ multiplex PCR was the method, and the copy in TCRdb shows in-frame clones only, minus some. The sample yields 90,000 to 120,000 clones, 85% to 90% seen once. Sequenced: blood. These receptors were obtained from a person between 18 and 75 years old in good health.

This chain's CDR3 is CASSPHSSYGYTF. CDR3 sequence (DNA): TGCGCCAGCAGCCCTCACTCGTCCTATGGCTACACCTTC. The chain carries TRBV4-3 and TRBJ1-2; no firm D call. Trimming pared 4 bases from V and 4 bases from J, leaving 10 bases between. The CDR3 covers 13 residues. CDR1 and CDR2 from the germline V gene are LGHNA and YSLEER.

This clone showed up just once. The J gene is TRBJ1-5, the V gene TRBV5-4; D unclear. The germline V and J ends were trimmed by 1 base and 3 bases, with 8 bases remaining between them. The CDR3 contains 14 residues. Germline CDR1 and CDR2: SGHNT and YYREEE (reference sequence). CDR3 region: CASSLRGSNQPQHF. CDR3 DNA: TGTGCCAGCAGCTTGCGGGGTTCCAATCAGCCCCAGCATTTT.

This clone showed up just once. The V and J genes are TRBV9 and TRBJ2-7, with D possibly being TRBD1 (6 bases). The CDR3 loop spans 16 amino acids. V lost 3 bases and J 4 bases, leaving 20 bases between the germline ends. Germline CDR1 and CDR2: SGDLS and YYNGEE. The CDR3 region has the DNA TGTGCCAGCAGCGCAAAAGGGACACTCATGTCTTACGAGCAGTACTTC. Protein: CASSAKGTLMSYEQYF.

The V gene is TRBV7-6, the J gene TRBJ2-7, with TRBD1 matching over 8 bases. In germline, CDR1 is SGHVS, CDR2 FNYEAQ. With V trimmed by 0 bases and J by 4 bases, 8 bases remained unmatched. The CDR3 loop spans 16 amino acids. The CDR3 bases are TGTGCCAGCAGCTTAGCCCCAGGACAGGGAATTTACGAGCAGTACTTC. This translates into CASSLAPGQGIYEQYF.

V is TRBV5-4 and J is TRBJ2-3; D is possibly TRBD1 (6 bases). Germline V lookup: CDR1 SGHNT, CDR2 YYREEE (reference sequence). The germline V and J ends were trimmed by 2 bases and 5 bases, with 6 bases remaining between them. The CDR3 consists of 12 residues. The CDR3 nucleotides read TGTGCCAGCAGCTTACAGGGAGATACGCAGTATTTT. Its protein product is CASSLQGDTQYF.

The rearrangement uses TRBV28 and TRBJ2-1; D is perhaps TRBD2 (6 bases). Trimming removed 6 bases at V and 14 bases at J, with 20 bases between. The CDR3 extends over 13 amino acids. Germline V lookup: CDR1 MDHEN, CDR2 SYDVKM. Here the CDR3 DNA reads TGTGCCAGCAGCCCTCGCGCGGGGTTGAAGGAGTTCTTC. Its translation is CASSPRAGLKEFF.

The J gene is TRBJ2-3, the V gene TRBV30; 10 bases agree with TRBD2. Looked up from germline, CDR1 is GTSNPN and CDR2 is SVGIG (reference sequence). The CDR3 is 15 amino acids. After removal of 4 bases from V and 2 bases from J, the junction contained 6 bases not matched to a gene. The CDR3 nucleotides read TGTGCCTGGACTGGCGGACTAGCGGTCACAGATACGCAGTATTTT. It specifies CAWTGGLAVTDTQYF. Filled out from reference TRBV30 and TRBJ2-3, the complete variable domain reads SQTIHQWPATLVQPVGSPLSLECTVEGTSNPNLYWYRQAAGRGLQLLFYSVGIGQISSEVPQNLSASRPQDRQFILSSKKLLLSDSGFYLCAWTGGLAVTDTQYFGPGTRLTVL.

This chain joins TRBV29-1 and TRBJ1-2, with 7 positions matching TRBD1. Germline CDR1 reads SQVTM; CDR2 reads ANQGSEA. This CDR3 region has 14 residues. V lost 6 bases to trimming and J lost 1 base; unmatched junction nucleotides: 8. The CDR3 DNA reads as TGCAGCGTCGAAAGCGGACAGGTTAACTATGGCTACACCTTC. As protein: CSVESGQVNYGYTF.

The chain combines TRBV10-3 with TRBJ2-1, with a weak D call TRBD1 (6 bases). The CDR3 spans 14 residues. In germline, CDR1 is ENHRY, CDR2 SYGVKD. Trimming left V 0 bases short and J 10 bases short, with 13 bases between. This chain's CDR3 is CAISESSGQGEQFF. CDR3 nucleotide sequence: TGTGCCATCAGTGAGTCCTCAGGGCAGGGGGAGCAGTTCTTC.

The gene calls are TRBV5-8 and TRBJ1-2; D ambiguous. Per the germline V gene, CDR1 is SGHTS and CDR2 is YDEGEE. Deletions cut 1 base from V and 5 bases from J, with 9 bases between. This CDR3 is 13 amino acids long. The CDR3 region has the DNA TGTGCCAGCAGCTTGTCTATGGGGTATGGCTACACCTTC. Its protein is CASSLSMGYGYTF. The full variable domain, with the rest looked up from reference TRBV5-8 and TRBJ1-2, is EAGVTQSPTHLIKTRGQQATLRCSPISGHTSVYWYQQALGLGLQFLLWYDEGEERNRGNFPPRFSGRQFPNYSSELNVNALELEDSALYLCASSLSMGYGYTFGSGTRLTVV.

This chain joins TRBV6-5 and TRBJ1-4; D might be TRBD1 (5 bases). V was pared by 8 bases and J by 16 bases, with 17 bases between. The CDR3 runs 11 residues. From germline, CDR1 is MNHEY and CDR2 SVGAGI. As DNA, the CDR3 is TGTGCCAGCTCCGAGAGGGGCAAGGAGTTTTTT. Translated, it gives CASSERGKEFF.

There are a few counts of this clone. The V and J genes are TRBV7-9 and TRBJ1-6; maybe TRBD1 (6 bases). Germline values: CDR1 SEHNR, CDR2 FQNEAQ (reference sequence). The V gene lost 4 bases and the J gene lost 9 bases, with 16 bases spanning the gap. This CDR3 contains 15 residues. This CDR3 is CASSSGQGPSSPLHF. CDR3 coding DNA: TGTGCCAGCAGCTCGGGTCAGGGGCCCAGTTCACCCCTCCACTTT.

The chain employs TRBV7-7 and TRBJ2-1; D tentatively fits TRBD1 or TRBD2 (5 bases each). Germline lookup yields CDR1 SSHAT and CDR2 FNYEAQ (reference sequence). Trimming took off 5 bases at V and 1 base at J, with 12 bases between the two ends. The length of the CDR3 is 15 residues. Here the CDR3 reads CASSPQWGSYNEQFF. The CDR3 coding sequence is TGTGCCAGCAGCCCCCAATGGGGGTCCTACAATGAGCAGTTCTTC.

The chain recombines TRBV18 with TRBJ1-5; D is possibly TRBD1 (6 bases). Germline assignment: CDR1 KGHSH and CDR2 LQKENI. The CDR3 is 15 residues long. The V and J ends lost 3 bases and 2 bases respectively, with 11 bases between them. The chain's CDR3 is CASSPTGARNQPQHF. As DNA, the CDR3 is TGTGCCAGCTCACCGACAGGAGCCCGCAATCAGCCCCAGCATTTT. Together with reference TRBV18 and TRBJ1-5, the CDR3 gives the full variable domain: NAGVMQNPRHLVRRRGQEARLRCSPMKGHSHVYWYRQLPEEGLKFMVYLQKENIIDESGMPKERFSAEFPKEGPSILRIQQVVRGDSAAYFCASSPTGARNQPQHFGDGTRLSIL.

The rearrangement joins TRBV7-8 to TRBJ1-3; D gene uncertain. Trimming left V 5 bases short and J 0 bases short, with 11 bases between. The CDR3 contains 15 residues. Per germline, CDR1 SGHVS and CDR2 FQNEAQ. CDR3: CASSQQKSSGNTIYF. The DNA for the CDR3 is TGTGCCAGCAGCCAACAAAAGAGCTCTGGAAACACCATATATTTT. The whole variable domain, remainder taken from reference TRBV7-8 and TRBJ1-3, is GAGVSQSPRYKVAKRGQDVALRCDPISGHVSLFWYQQALGQGPEFLTYFQNEAQLDKSGLPSDRFFAERPEGSVSTLKIQRTQQEDSAVYLCASSQQKSSGNTIYFGEGSWLTVV.

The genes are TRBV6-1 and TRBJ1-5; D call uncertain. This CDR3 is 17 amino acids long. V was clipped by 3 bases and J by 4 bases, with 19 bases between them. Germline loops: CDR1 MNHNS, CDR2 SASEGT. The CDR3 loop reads CASSDRPSSTSNQPQHF. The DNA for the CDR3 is TGTGCCAGCAGTGATCGTCCCTCCAGCACCAGTAATCAGCCCCAGCATTTT.

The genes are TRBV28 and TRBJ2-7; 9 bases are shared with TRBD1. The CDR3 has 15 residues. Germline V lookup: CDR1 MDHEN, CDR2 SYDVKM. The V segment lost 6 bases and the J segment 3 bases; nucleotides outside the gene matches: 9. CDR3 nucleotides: TGTGCCAGCAGCTCAGCCGGGACAGGGAACTACGAGCAGTACTTC. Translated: CASSSAGTGNYEQYF. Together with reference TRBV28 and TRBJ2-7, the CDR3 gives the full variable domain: DVKVTQSSRYLVKRTGEKVFLECVQDMDHENMFWYRQDPGLGLRLIYFSYDVKMKEKGDIPEGYSVSREKKERFSLILESASTNQTSMYLCASSSAGTGNYEQYFGPGTRLTVT.

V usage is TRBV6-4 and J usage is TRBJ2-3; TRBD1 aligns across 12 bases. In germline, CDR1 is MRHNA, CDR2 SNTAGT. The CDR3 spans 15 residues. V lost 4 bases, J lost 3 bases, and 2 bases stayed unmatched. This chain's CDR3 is CASSGGQGATDTQYF. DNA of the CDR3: TGTGCCAGCAGTGGGGGACAGGGGGCGACAGATACGCAGTATTTT.

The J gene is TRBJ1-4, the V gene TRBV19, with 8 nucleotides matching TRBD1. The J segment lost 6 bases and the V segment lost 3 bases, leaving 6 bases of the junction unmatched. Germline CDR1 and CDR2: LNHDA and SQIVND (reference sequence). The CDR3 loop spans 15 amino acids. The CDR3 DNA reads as TGTGCCAGTAGTATGCCAGGGGGCGCGGATGAAAAACTGTTTTTT. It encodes CASSMPGGADEKLFF.

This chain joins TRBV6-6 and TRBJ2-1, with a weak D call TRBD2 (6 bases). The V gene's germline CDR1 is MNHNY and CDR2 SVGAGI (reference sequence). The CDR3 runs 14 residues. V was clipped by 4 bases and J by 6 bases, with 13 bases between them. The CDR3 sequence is CASSSGRGSNEQFF. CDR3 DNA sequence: TGTGCCAGCAGTTCGGGGCGGGGAAGCAATGAGCAGTTCTTC.